Following are 9 T cell receptor beta chains from one sample sequenced in a study of T cell repertoires in cytomegalovirus infection (dated 2019 in TCRdb). Sequencing instrument: Illumina HiSeq 1500. The raw public reads went through TCRdb reprocessing: fastp at Q25, MiXCR clone calling, in-frame beta chains kept. Every CDR3 protein is listed once, alongside the most common genes and DNA of its rows. The sample table holds just over 450,000 distinct CDR3 sequences, of which approximately 42% were seen once. The top ten clonotypes cover approximately 40% of the sample. These receptors have no identified antigens. This specimen's treatment or condition label, per the study, means: in vitro stimulation with specific CMV peptide epitopes to enrich CMV-specific T cells. This material consisted of cultured PBMCs, taken from culture after CMV antigen stimulation. The receptors originated from a human donor in good health (CMV status not recorded). Some clones in this sample may be carry-over from other donors' samples.

This chain uses TRBV6-1 with TRBJ2-5, with no clear D. Germline loops: CDR1 MNHNS, CDR2 SASEGT. CDR3 size: 15 residues. V lost 3 bases to trimming and J lost 1 base, with 12 bases between them. The CDR3 spells CASSDRRFVQETQYF. The CDR3 DNA reads TGTGCCAGCAGTGATAGACGCTTCGTCCAAGAGACCCAGTACTTC.

The rearrangement uses TRBV28 and TRBJ2-1, with 8 bases identical to TRBD2. The germline V gene has CDR1 MDHEN and CDR2 SYDVKM. The junction had 12 bases not matched to a gene; V was cut back by 8 bases and J by 9 bases. The CDR3 loop spans 14 amino acids. The CDR3 is CASALPGLVFEQFF. CDR3 coding DNA: TGTGCCAGCGCCCTGCCGGGACTAGTTTTTGAGCAGTTCTTC.

This clonotype was seen a few times. This chain uses TRBV5-4 with TRBJ1-6, with D possibly being TRBD1 (5 bases). Trimming took off 4 bases at V and 8 bases at J, with 22 bases between the two ends. This CDR3 is 17 amino acids long. Per germline, CDR1 SGHNT and CDR2 YYREEE (reference sequence). CDR3 coding DNA: TGTGCCAGCAGCGCGAAGCACCCAGGGCTGGGGGATTCACCCCTCCACTTT. Translated: CASSAKHPGLGDSPLHF. Full variable domain (remainder filled in from reference TRBV5-4 and TRBJ1-6): ETGVTQSPTHLIKTRGQQVTLRCSSQSGHNTVSWYQQALGQGPQFIFQYYREEENGRGNFPPRFSGLQFPNYSSELNVNALELDDSALYLCASSAKHPGLGDSPLHFGNGTRLTVT.

A few counts support this clonotype. The chain couples TRBV10-3 to TRBJ2-2; TRBD2 is a possible D gene (5 bases). V dropped 8 bases and J dropped 0 bases, with 19 bases sitting between them. The CDR3 has 17 amino acids. Germline CDR1 reads ENHRY; CDR2 reads SYGVKD. The CDR3: CAIGSQRARSNTGELFF. CDR3 sequence (DNA): TGTGCCATCGGGAGCCAGAGGGCCCGATCGAACACCGGGGAGCTGTTTTTT.

The chain recombines TRBV7-6 with TRBJ1-2, with D possibly being TRBD1 (6 bases). The CDR3 loop spans 15 amino acids. The V and J ends lost 2 bases and 6 bases respectively, with 16 bases between them. Germline CDR1 reads SGHVS; CDR2 reads FNYEAQ. The chain's CDR3 is CASSLSTGGLNGYTF. For the CDR3, the DNA is TGTGCCAGCAGCTTATCGACAGGTGGATTGAATGGCTACACCTTC.

This clonotype showed up just a few times. This chain uses TRBV7-2 with TRBJ2-3, with 7 nucleotides matching TRBD1. Germline CDR1 and CDR2: SGHTA and FQGNSA. The CDR3 is made up of 14 amino acids. The J segment lost 7 bases and the V segment lost 3 bases, leaving 7 bases of the junction unmatched. CDR3 protein: CASSFTGDGNTQYF. The CDR3 nucleotides are TGTGCCAGCAGCTTCACAGGGGATGGAAATACGCAGTATTTT.

In its sample, this clonotype was seen a few times. The CDR3 DNA sequence: TGTGCCAGCAGCTACGACAGGAACTATGGCTACACCTTC. This codes for CASSYDRNYGYTF. The chain joins TRBV7-2 to TRBJ1-2; D perhaps matches TRBD1 (6 bases). The length of the CDR3 is 13 residues. The V end lost 4 bases, the J end lost 2 bases, and 8 bases lay between the germline ends. Germline V gene data show CDR1 as SGHTA and CDR2 as FQGNSA.

The V gene is TRBV20-1, the J gene TRBJ1-3; a possible D gene is TRBD1 (6 bases). Germline V gene lookup returns CDR1 DFQATT and CDR2 SNEGSKA (reference sequence). The CDR3 is made up of 15 amino acids. Trimming removed 0 bases at V and 7 bases at J, with 16 bases between. The CDR3 region has the DNA TGCAGTGCTAGAGAGGGTCGAGGGGGGGTCAACACCATATATTTT. It yields the protein CSAREGRGGVNTIYF.

This chain joins TRBV5-1 and TRBJ2-1; D might be TRBD2 (6 bases). Germline values: CDR1 SGHRS, CDR2 YFSETQ. The ends were cut back, 4 bases at V and 7 bases at J, with 18 bases in the middle. The CDR3 spans 15 residues. The CDR3, as DNA: TGCGCCAGCAGCCTCTCCGGGACGGAGGGGAATGAGCAGTTCTTC. Translating it yields CASSLSGTEGNEQFF.